The 18 T cell receptor beta chains in this list originate from one sample, sequenced in a study of blood T cell repertoires in COVID-19. Profiled with immunoSEQ multiplex PCR; TCRdb holds only in-frame clones, not every one. The sample carries around 320,000 clones, about nine tenths recorded once. Material: PBMCs or T cells enriched from blood (not recorded which). These receptors originate from a woman aged 45-59 years who had been exposed to COVID-19.

The rearrangement joins TRBV5-4 to TRBJ1-2; perhaps TRBD1 as D (5 bases). This CDR3 comprises 15 residues. Trimming took 0 bases from V and 7 from J, leaving 16 bases between them. Germline CDR1 SGHNT, CDR2 YYREEE (reference sequence). CDR3 bases: TGTGCCAGCAGCTTGGACCACGCTCTGCAGGGTGGCTACACCTTC. This encodes CASSLDHALQGGYTF.

The chain uses TRBV2 and TRBJ1-1; D perhaps matches TRBD1 (6 bases). The length of the CDR3 is 15 residues. Trimming left V 6 bases short and J 0 bases short, with 14 bases between. Germline assignment: CDR1 SNHLY and CDR2 FYNNEI. Written as DNA, the CDR3 is TGTGCCAGCAGGCCGGGACATCTCATGAACACTGAAGCTTTCTTT. Translation: CASRPGHLMNTEAFF. The full variable domain, in which reference TRBV2 and TRBJ1-1 provide the parts outside the CDR3, is EPEVTQTPSHQVTQMGQEVILRCVPISNHLYFYWYRQILGQKVEFLVSFYNNEISEKSEIFDDQFSVERPDGSNFTLKIRSTKLEDSAMYFCASRPGHLMNTEAFFGQGTRLTVV.

Here the CDR3 reads CAWSRYSGGLGEQFF. The CDR3, as DNA: TGTGCCTGGAGCCGCTATAGCGGGGGGCTCGGGGAGCAGTTCTTC. The rearrangement uses TRBV30 and TRBJ2-1, with 10 bases lining up with TRBD2. J gave up 10 bases and V 3 bases, and 12 bases lay outside the gene matches. Germline CDR1 and CDR2: GTSNPN and SVGIG (reference sequence). This CDR3 comprises 15 residues.

This chain joins TRBV6-5 and TRBJ1-5; unclear D gene. V was clipped by 5 bases and J by 0 bases, with 11 bases between them. The CDR3 length is 15 residues. Per germline, CDR1 MNHEY and CDR2 SVGAGI. CDR3 residues: CASSPGRNSNQPQHF. The CDR3 DNA reads as TGTGCCAGCAGTCCGGGTCGGAATAGCAATCAGCCCCAGCATTTT.

The rearrangement joins TRBV29-1 to TRBJ1-1, with D perhaps TRBD1 (6 bases). From germline, CDR1 is SQVTM and CDR2 ANQGSEA. The CDR3 sequence is 13 residues long. The V and J ends lost 6 bases and 0 bases respectively, with 11 bases between them. The CDR3: CSVTQGLNTEAFF. The DNA for the CDR3 is TGCAGCGTAACACAGGGTTTGAACACTGAAGCTTTCTTT. Together with reference TRBV29-1 and TRBJ1-1, the CDR3 gives the full variable domain: SAVISQKPSRDICQRGTSLTIQCQVDSQVTMMFWYRQQPGQSLTLIATANQGSEATYESGFVIDKFPISRPNLTFSTLTVSNMSPEDSSIYLCSVTQGLNTEAFFGQGTRLTVV.

The chain recombines TRBV7-9 with TRBJ1-5; no definite D call. V lost 0 bases, J lost 4 bases, and 10 bases lay in between. CDR1 is SEHNR, CDR2 FQNEAQ, per germline (reference sequence). The CDR3 is made up of 15 amino acids. CDR3 nucleotide sequence: TGTGCCAGCAGCTTAGCCGGCAGGTCTAATCAGCCCCAGCATTTT. Protein sequence: CASSLAGRSNQPQHF. The entire variable domain, with the rest obtained from reference TRBV7-9 and TRBJ1-5, is as follows: DTGVSQNPRHKITKRGQNVTFRCDPISEHNRLYWYRQTLGQGPEFLTYFQNEAQLEKSRLLSDRFSAERPKGSFSTLEIQRTEQGDSAMYLCASSLAGRSNQPQHFGDGTRLSIL.

J is TRBJ1-3 and V is TRBV28, with TRBD1 as a possible D gene (5 bases). The CDR3 runs to 14 residues. The V end lost 4 bases, the J end lost 8 bases, and 15 bases lay between the germline ends. Per germline, CDR1 MDHEN and CDR2 SYDVKM. The CDR3 sequence: CASSSTAPGHTIYF. The CDR3 nucleotides read TGTGCCAGCAGTTCAACAGCCCCAGGGCACACCATATATTTT.

This chain uses TRBV28 with TRBJ1-1, with TRBD1 identical over 8 bases. This CDR3 spans 14 amino acids. J lost 4 bases, V lost 5 bases, and 6 bases had no gene match. Germline V gives CDR1 MDHEN, CDR2 SYDVKM. The DNA for the CDR3 is TGTGCCAGCAGTGGGCGGACAGGGCGCACTGAAGCTTTCTTT. It yields the protein CASSGRTGRTEAFF. Full variable domain (remainder filled in from reference TRBV28 and TRBJ1-1): DVKVTQSSRYLVKRTGEKVFLECVQDMDHENMFWYRQDPGLGLRLIYFSYDVKMKEKGDIPEGYSVSREKKERFSLILESASTNQTSMYLCASSGRTGRTEAFFGQGTRLTVV.

The chain has TRBV28 and TRBJ2-1, with 9 bases fitting TRBD2. The V gene's germline CDR1 is MDHEN and CDR2 SYDVKM. The CDR3 is made up of 15 amino acids. The V gene end was trimmed by 1 base and the J gene end by 7 bases; junction bases not matched to a gene: 5. The CDR3 protein is CASSLSAGGRNEQFF. The CDR3 DNA sequence: TGTGCCAGCAGTTTATCGGCGGGGGGGCGGAATGAGCAGTTCTTC.

The rearrangement uses TRBV7-2 and TRBJ1-4; D might be TRBD1 (5 bases). V was shortened by 4 bases and J by 4 bases, with 7 bases between the two germline ends. Germline CDR1 is SGHTA and CDR2 is FQGNSA. CDR3 size: 13 residues. CDR3 loop: CASSSTVNEKLFF. CDR3 sequence (DNA): TGTGCCAGCAGCTCGACAGTTAATGAAAAACTGTTTTTT.

The rearrangement joins TRBV19 to TRBJ1-6, with 12 bases lining up with TRBD1. Trimming cost V 6 bases and J 6 bases; bases outside gene matches: 6. The germline V gene encodes CDR1 LNHDA and CDR2 SQIVND (reference sequence). The CDR3 is 16 amino acids. The chain's CDR3 is CASRPRDRGLNSPLHF. CDR3 DNA: TGTGCCAGTAGACCCCGGGACAGGGGGCTTAATTCACCCCTCCACTTT.

This rearrangement joins TRBV19 to TRBJ2-6; D possibly corresponds to TRBD1 (6 bases). Germline V gene sequence: CDR1 LNHDA, CDR2 SQIVND (reference sequence). Trimming took 6 bases from V and 2 from J, leaving 14 bases between them. CDR3 length: 16 residues. The CDR3 here is CASRTGPGTGANVLTF. CDR3 DNA: TGTGCCAGTAGAACAGGGCCGGGGACTGGGGCCAACGTCCTGACTTTC. The full variable domain, with the rest looked up from reference TRBV19 and TRBJ2-6, is DGGITQSPKYLFRKEGQNVTLSCEQNLNHDAMYWYRQDPGQGLRLIYYSQIVNDFQKGDIAEGYSVSREKKESFPLTVTSAQKNPTAFYLCASRTGPGTGANVLTFGAGSRLTVL.

This chain joins TRBV19 and TRBJ2-7, with 11 nucleotides matching TRBD2. The ends lost 3 bases at V and 2 bases at J; junction bases unmatched: 6. Germline CDR1 and CDR2: LNHDA and SQIVND (reference sequence). The CDR3 totals 16 residues. In DNA form, the CDR3 reads TGTGCCAGTAGTATTTCTCCTAGCGGGGGGACCTACGAGCAGTACTTC. Protein sequence: CASSISPSGGTYEQYF.

The chain combines TRBV12-3 or TRBV12-4 with TRBJ2-1; 7 bases map to TRBD2. The CDR3 is made up of 13 amino acids. V was pared by 7 bases and J by 13 bases, with 13 bases of the junction left unmatched. The CDR3: CASIFRPGTNQFF. For the CDR3, the DNA is TGTGCCAGCATCTTCCGTCCCGGGACTAATCAGTTCTTC.

The rearrangement uses TRBV25-1 and TRBJ1-2; TRBD1 aligns across 8 bases. Germline CDR1 and CDR2: MGHDK and SYGVNS. Trimming cost V 3 bases and J 4 bases; bases outside gene matches: 7. There are 15 residues in the CDR3. The DNA of the CDR3 is TGTGCCAGCAGTGAGGACAGGGCTTTTGGCTATGGCTACACCTTC. It codes for CASSEDRAFGYGYTF.

The genes are TRBV5-6 and TRBJ2-6, with TRBD2 identical over 7 bases. Germline loops: CDR1 SGHDT, CDR2 YYEEEE. This CDR3 has 19 residues. J gave up 1 base and V 3 bases, and 13 bases lay outside the gene matches. The CDR3, as DNA: TGTGCCAGCAGCTCGCGGGGGACGGGACTCTTGTCTGGGGCCAACGTCCTGACTTTC. It is translated as CASSSRGTGLLSGANVLTF.

The chain recombines TRBV7-2 with TRBJ1-6, with 7 positions matching TRBD1. This CDR3 is built from 15 residues. V was pared by 3 bases and J by 7 bases, with 6 bases of the junction left unmatched. Germline V gives CDR1 SGHTA, CDR2 FQGNSA. The CDR3 DNA is TGTGCCAGCAGCTTCGATCGGGACAGAAATTCACCCCTCCACTTT. It encodes CASSFDRDRNSPLHF.

This chain joins TRBV27 and TRBJ1-2, with 11 bases aligning to TRBD1. Looked up from germline, CDR1 is MNHEY and CDR2 is SMNVEV (reference sequence). This CDR3 is built from 18 residues. Trimming at V came to 4 bases and at J to 2 bases, leaving 12 bases not matched to a gene. The CDR3 loop is CASSSRPGQGASNYGYTF. The CDR3 DNA sequence: TGTGCCAGCAGTTCCCGCCCTGGACAGGGGGCATCGAACTATGGCTACACCTTC.